Listed below are T cell receptor beta chains from one sample, sequenced in a study of cytomegalovirus exposure and HLA in healthy donors. Generated by immunoSEQ multiplex PCR, the TCRdb table keeps only in-frame clones and is missing some. The data contain some 120,000 clones, roughly 80% of them seen just once; the ten biggest clones take up 4.1%. Source material: PBMCs. The receptors stem from a middle-aged woman in good health and CMV-seronegative. CDR3s include the opening cysteine and the closing phenylalanine or tryptophan. The order of the fields is V gene, J gene, CDR3 protein.

>TRBV18|TRBJ2-4
CASSPSGGNGDQNIQYF
>TRBV6-6|TRBJ1-1
CANSLGATEAFF
>TRBV14|TRBJ2-7
CASSPRDRGLNVYEQYF
>TRBV7-7|TRBJ2-1
CASSHQSAPLNEQFF
>TRBV6-4|TRBJ2-7
CASSDQGAGEQYF
>TRBV28|TRBJ1-3
CASSPPQGRIGNTIYF
>TRBV15|TRBJ2-7
CATSRGQGSYEQYF
>TRBV19|TRBJ2-1
CASSARGGTYNEQFF
>TRBV4-2|TRBJ2-3
CASSQVKRLAENTDTQYF
>TRBV9|TRBJ1-6
CASSPRQDSPLHF
>TRBV30|.
CAWSVVQAHEQYF
>TRBV7-2|TRBJ1-4
CASSLDLSRTGEKLFF
>TRBV7-9|TRBJ2-2
CASSQGSAGELFF
>TRBV5-6|TRBJ1-3
CASSLLNSNTIYF
>TRBV28|TRBJ2-3
CASSRGVAPGPDTQYF
>TRBV6-5|TRBJ1-2
CASSREAPANYGYTF
>TRBV27|TRBJ2-1
CASSTSSYNEQFF
>TRBV11-3|TRBJ2-2
CASSTFRTGELFF
>TRBV10-3|TRBJ2-5
CATDLGDRGRTQYF
>TRBV5-5|TRBJ2-1
CASSLAGADNEQFF
>TRBV5-1|TRBJ2-1
CASSPGGGTGNNEQFF
>TRBV7-2|TRBJ2-7
CASSIRDRSHEQYF
>TRBV5-6|TRBJ1-1
CASSGGWVDTEAFF
>TRBV9|TRBJ2-1
CASSSGQPNEQFF
>TRBV5-6|TRBJ2-3
CASSSGLGTDTQYF
>TRBV5-6|TRBJ2-2
CASSRAGTGGTGELFF
>TRBV28|TRBJ2-1
CASIAGFFNEQFF
>TRBV4-2|TRBJ1-5
CASSQAVDRDSNQPQHF
>TRBV20-1|TRBJ1-2
CSVDYGYTF
>TRBV6-6|TRBJ1-5
CASSSTGGGNQPQHF
>TRBV19|TRBJ1-2
CASETGGTDSYGYTF
>TRBV7-2|TRBJ2-4
CASSPRGQGGNIQYF
>TRBV19|TRBJ2-7
CASSRVNPRQGLYEQYF
>TRBV19|TRBJ2-7
CASTPGSNSYEQYF
>TRBV6-5|TRBJ2-4
CASSPTSTSVQYF
>TRBV19|TRBJ2-7
CASSPPRALSYEQYF
>TRBV7-2|TRBJ2-3
CASSPSTVSTDTQYF
>TRBV5-5|TRBJ1-1
CASSFTYDRVNTEAFF